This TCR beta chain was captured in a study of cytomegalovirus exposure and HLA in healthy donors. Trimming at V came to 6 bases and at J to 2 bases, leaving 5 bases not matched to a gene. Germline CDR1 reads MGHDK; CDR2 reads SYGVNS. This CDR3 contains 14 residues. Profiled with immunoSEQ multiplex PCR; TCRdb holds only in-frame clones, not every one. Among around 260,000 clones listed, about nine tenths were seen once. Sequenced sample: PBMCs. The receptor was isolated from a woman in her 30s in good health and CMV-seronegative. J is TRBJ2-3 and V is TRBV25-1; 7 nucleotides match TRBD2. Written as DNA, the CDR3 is TGTGCCAGCAGCCAGACTAGCTTCACAGATACGCAGTATTTT. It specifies CASSQTSFTDTQYF.